This TCR beta chain was obtained from a study of control samples from healthy donors and cancer patients. Produced via immunoSEQ multiplex PCR; TCRdb's table is partial and in-frame only. Among about 100,000 clones, about 89% were seen once, and the ten largest hold over 6.5%. The ends were cut back, 2 bases at V and 11 bases at J, with 13 bases in the middle. The CDR3 totals 14 residues. Looked up from germline, CDR1 is SNHLY and CDR2 is FYNNEI. This chain uses TRBV2 with TRBJ1-6; D perhaps matches TRBD1 (5 bases). The sequenced sample consisted of blood. This clonotype was sampled from a man aged 25 to 45 in good health. Written as DNA, the CDR3 is TGTGCCAGCAGTGAACAACGGGGCACAACACCCCTCCACTTT. It codes for CASSEQRGTTPLHF.